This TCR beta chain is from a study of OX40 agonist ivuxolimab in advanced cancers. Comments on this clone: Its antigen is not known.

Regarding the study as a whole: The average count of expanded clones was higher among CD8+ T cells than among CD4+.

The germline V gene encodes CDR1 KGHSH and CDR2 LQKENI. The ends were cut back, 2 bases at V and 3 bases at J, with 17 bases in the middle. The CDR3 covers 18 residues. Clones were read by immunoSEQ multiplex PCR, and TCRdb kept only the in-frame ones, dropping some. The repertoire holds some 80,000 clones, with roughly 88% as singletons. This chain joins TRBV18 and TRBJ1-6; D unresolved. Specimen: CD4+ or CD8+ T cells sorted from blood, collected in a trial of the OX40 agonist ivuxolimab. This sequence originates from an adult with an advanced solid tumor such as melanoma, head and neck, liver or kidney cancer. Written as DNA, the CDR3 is TGTGCCAGCTCACCAGCGCCGGCAGCCCTTTACTATAATTCACCCCTCCACTTT. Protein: CASSPAPAALYYNSPLHF. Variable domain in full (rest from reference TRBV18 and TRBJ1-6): NAGVMQNPRHLVRRRGQEARLRCSPMKGHSHVYWYRQLPEEGLKFMVYLQKENIIDESGMPKERFSAEFPKEGPSILRIQQVVRGDSAAYFCASSPAPAALYYNSPLHFGNGTRLTVT.